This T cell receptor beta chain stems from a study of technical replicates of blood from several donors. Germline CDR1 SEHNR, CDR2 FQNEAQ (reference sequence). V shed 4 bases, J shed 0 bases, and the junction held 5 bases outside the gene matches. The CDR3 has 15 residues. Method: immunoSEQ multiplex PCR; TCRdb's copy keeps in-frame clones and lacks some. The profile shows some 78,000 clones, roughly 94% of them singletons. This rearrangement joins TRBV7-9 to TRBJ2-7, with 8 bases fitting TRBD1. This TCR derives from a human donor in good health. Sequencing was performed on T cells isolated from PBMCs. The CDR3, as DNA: TGTGCCAGCAGCTCCGGACAGGGCAGCTCCTACGAGCAGTACTTC. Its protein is CASSSGQGSSYEQYF.